Listed below are T cell receptor beta chains from one sample, sequenced in a study of OX40 agonist ivuxolimab in advanced cancers. Clones were sequenced by immunoSEQ multiplex PCR, and TCRdb holds only the in-frame ones, with some missing. The sample holds tens of thousands of clones, less than 95% seen once. Material: CD4+ or CD8+ T cells sorted from blood, obtained in a trial of the OX40 agonist ivuxolimab. All receptors derive from an adult with an advanced solid tumor such as melanoma, head and neck, liver or kidney cancer. CDR3s include the opening cysteine and the closing phenylalanine or tryptophan. The D gene is left open where the match is weak. Not every row has a clone size; where given, it reads once, few, many or a size class.

DNA	CDR3	size	D	V	J
TGTGCCAGCAGTGAGCCGAACAATGAGCAGTTCTTC	CASSEPNNEQFF	-	-	TRBV9	TRBJ2-1
TGTGCCAGCAGCCCCTTCGGGGATACGCAGTATTTT	CASSPFGDTQYF	-	-	TRBV14	TRBJ2-3
TGTGCCAGCAGCGTAGGTATCTCCGGGGAGCTGTTTTTT	CASSVGISGELFF	-	-	TRBV9	TRBJ2-2
TGTGCCAGCAGTTCCTCGGACAGGCCCAATCAGCCCCAGCATTTT	CASSSSDRPNQPQHF	-	TRBD1	TRBV6-5	TRBJ1-5
TGTGCCAGCGGATCGGGTCTAGGAATGAACACTGAAGCTTTCTTT	CASGSGLGMNTEAFF	-	-	TRBV6-5	TRBJ1-1
TGTGCCAGCAGCAACGAATGGGGGCAAGAGACCCAGTACTTC	CASSNEWGQETQYF	-	-	TRBV11-2	TRBJ2-5
TGTGCCAGCACGTCCTCACCGGGACAGGGGACCGAGCAGTACTTC	CASTSSPGQGTEQYF	-	TRBD1	TRBV6-1	TRBJ2-7
TGTGCCAGCCTGCGGACAGGGGGTTTTAATGAGCAGTTCTTC	CASLRTGGFNEQFF	-	TRBD1	TRBV28	TRBJ2-1
TGTGCCAGCAGCGTTGTCGGTGATTCTTACAATGAGCAGTTCTTC	CASSVVGDSYNEQFF	-	-	TRBV9	TRBJ2-1
TGTGCCAGCAGCCCCCCCCGGGACCCAAGGGGGGCCAGCACAGATACGCAGTATTTT	CASSPPRDPRGASTDTQYF	-	-	TRBV27	TRBJ2-3
TGCAGCGTTGAAAGCGGGAGGGCCCTCGGTGAGCAGTTCTTC	CSVESGRALGEQFF	-	TRBD2	TRBV29-1	TRBJ2-1
TGTGCCAGCAGTCAGGGACTAGCGGACAATGAGCAGTTCTTC	CASSQGLADNEQFF	few	TRBD2	TRBV27	TRBJ2-1
TGTGCCAGCAGCCCGGCCCCGGGGCCCGCCTACGAGCAGTACTTC	CASSPAPGPAYEQYF	-	-	TRBV6-5	TRBJ2-7
TGTGCCAGTAGTAGGATGGGGGGTTCCCAGTACTTC	CASSRMGGSQYF	once	-	TRBV19	TRBJ2-5
TGTGTCAGCAGCTTAGTAGCGGGAGAAAACACCGGGGAGCTGTTTTTT	CVSSLVAGENTGELFF	once	TRBD2	TRBV13	TRBJ2-2
TGTGCCAGCAGTTACTCCAGCGGGATAGGAGCCCATGAGCAGTTCTTC	CASSYSSGIGAHEQFF	once	TRBD2	TRBV6-5	TRBJ2-1
TGTGCCAGCAGCTTATCGTCCGGCGGGAGTATGTACGAGCAGTACTTC	CASSLSSGGSMYEQYF	once	TRBD2	TRBV11-2	TRBJ2-7
TGCGCCAGCAGTGAGTCCAGGGACCCATCCCTCGAGCAGTACTTC	CASSESRDPSLEQYF	-	-	TRBV10-2	TRBJ2-7
TGTGCCACCAGCAGAGCCCCCCCGGTGGACTCCACCTACAATGAGCAGTTCTTC	CATSRAPPVDSTYNEQFF	-	-	TRBV15	TRBJ2-1
TGTGCCAGCAGTGTGGGCAACTACAATGAGCAGTTCTTC	CASSVGNYNEQFF	-	-	TRBV25-1	TRBJ2-1
TGTGCCAGCAGTTACTCTACGAGGGGGCCCCAGCATTTT	CASSYSTRGPQHF	-	-	TRBV6-6	TRBJ1-5